This entry is about one T cell receptor (beta chain). At least ten counts were recorded for this clonotype. What this receptor recognizes is not known. Base-call qualities are not available, and no considerably larger clone is one nucleotide away. Read against the paper, the sample's time point label means: newly diagnosed GD, antithyroid drugs for less than 3 months. For both TCR sequencing and RNA sequencing, RNA was extracted from PBMCs in TRIzol. Graves' disease was diagnosed according to American Thyroid Association guidelines. The patients came from an endocrinology department in Xi'an, China. Each patient gave 8.5 to 9.5 milliliters of peripheral blood, collected in an EDTA anticoagulant tube. Ficoll Paque Plus density gradient separation was used to isolate PBMCs, and no further T cell sorting was done. An Agilent 2100 Bioanalyzer and agarose gel were used to check RNA quality, and a NanoDrop 2000 was used to measure RNA concentration.

The data belong to a study of regulatory T cells in long-lasting Graves disease (dated by TCRdb to the early 2020s). Concerning the study at large: Newly diagnosed Graves' disease patients had taken antithyroid drugs for less than 3 months. The study was registered as a clinical trial and conducted in China. A total of about 35 samples underwent TCR sequencing, from about 13 patients with persistent Graves' disease and 20 or so patients with newly diagnosed Graves' disease. This study used TCR sequencing and RNA sequencing of peripheral blood to compare persistent Graves' disease patients against newly diagnosed Graves' disease patients. Study-wide findings and limitations: More public clonotypes were shared among persistent patients (around 2,600) than among newly diagnosed patients (966). Sequencing and analysis were limited to the TCR beta chain. Because the primary lesion, thyroid tissue, could not be accessed, the study looked at peripheral blood alone. The small sample size was acknowledged by the authors as a limitation that may reduce accuracy. Lower TCR Shannon entropy and fewer highly expanded clones were observed in persistent Graves' disease patients than in newly diagnosed patients, which suggested clonal expansion. TRBV28, TRBJ1-2 and TRBJ2-5 were preferentially used in persistent disease, while TRBV20-1 and TRBJ2-1 were favored in newly diagnosed disease.

The germline V gene (reference sequence) sets CDR1 to LGHDT and CDR2 to YNNKEL. V ends up 4 bases short and J 7 bases short, with an unmatched junction base count of 5. The CDR3 spans 15 residues, from the cysteine through the phenylalanine. CDR3 DNA only is kept here, 45 bases in frame from base 1. To prepare the library, multiplex PCR was applied. The instrument was an Illumina HiSeq 4000. CDR3 regions were amplified by Arm-PCR with iRepertoire HTBI primers to construct TCR beta libraries. Before sequencing, the PCR products underwent gel purification. Concerning the study's data processing: Gene usage analysis of CDR3 amino acid clonotypes relied on the 60 or so TRBV and 15 or so TRBJ segments identified across samples. COPE and FqMerger were used to merge the filtered high-quality paired reads into contigs. BLAST was used to align contigs to IMGT TRBV, TRBD and TRBJ reference genes, and CDR3 was defined according to IMGT. Any clonotype with a frequency above 0.1% was classified as a highly expanded clone. Shannon entropy was used to measure repertoire diversity, and the Gini coefficient was used to measure V-J evenness. Clonotypes shared by more than one individual were considered public. TCRdb itself trimmed the public reads at Q25 with fastp, ran MiXCR and retained productive beta chains. One record per CDR3 amino acid sequence lists the most common genes and DNA. TCRdb's processing, not the authors' own work, is the source of the V and J calls. The sample data list 510,000 or so distinct CDR3 sequences, and around 12% of these were observed just once. The ten largest account for over 7% of the sample.

The same data also contributed to another study, on T cells in Graves' hyperthyroidism and ophthalmopathy. The second paper states: A patient counted as having stable Graves' hyperthyroidism if no progression to ophthalmopathy occurred over 18 months of follow-up. The hyperthyroidism patients were between 18 and 65 years old and newly diagnosed, with a disease duration of less than 2 months. Patients with uncontrolled infections, other autoimmune diseases, pregnancy or lactation were excluded. Diagnoses relied on clinical symptoms, serum thyroxine and TRAb, thyroid ultrasound and orbital computed tomography. A first-round RT-PCR of the TCR CDR3 used the HTBI primer set with the Qiagen OneStep RT-PCR kit. Most expanded thyroid clonotypes (frequency above 0.001) were also detected in blood, suggesting blood repertoires may reflect thyroid immune responses. Ophthalmopathy was separated from stable hyperthyroidism by a 13 V-J signature model, with around 90% sensitivity and about 84% specificity obtained in cross-validation and 80%/75% obtained in testing. In validation, the model predicted progression to ophthalmopathy a median of approximately 6.6 months before onset, with about 67% sensitivity and almost 75% specificity. To identify distinguishing TCR V-J signatures, a discovery cohort of around 100 patients was used, comprising 43 with Graves' ophthalmopathy and about 59 with stable Graves' hyperthyroidism. An independent validation cohort of about 19 hyperthyroidism patients and 17 patients who later progressed to ophthalmopathy tested prospective prediction of ophthalmopathy. For training and testing, the 100 or so patients in the discovery cohort were randomly divided in a 7:3 ratio. In addition, the study compared T-cell repertoires in thyroid tissue and in blood from five or six Graves' hyperthyroidism patients. After sampling, hyperthyroidism patients received methimazole starting at 30 mg daily, and ophthalmopathy patients received high-dose intravenous methylprednisolone. Libraries were constructed in a second round of multiplex PCR, after which size selection and purification were carried out. The libraries were sequenced on an Illumina HiSeq2000 using paired-end 100 bp reads. Raw data were processed with SOAPnuke, discarding reads with adapters, uncalled bases, mean Phred below 15, or no exact constant-primer or identifier match. High-quality paired reads were merged using COPE v1.2.5, and each unique nucleotide sequence was defined as a clonotype. Clonotypes were aligned to IMGT TRBV, TRBD and TRBJ reference segments using MiTCR v1.1. The analysis was restricted to V-J combinations with a frequency above 0.0001, which together covered around 99% of the repertoires. A TCS score was defined as the ratio of F50 (clonal expansion) to E x V (chaos), with BLOSUM62-based TCRdist applied between CDR3 peptides within each V-J. Welch's t-statistics and random forest reduced approximately 520 V-J features to roughly 13, which were used in a naive Bayes classifier (R e1071). No statistical method was used to fix the sample size in advance, and group allocation was not hidden from the investigators. The paper describes TCR Vbeta CDR3 sequencing of about 140 peripheral blood samples, made up of under 50 ophthalmopathy patients, approximately 73 hyperthyroidism patients and 17 progressor patients.

The source of this sequence is a woman in her 30s with Graves disease. Donor details come from another sample of the same person, matched by shared clones. This chain joins TRBV3-1 to TRBJ1-6; TRBD1 lines up with 9 middle nucleotides. Sequenced material: peripheral blood mononuclear cells (PBMCs), taken at new diagnosis, from a patient treated with antithyroid drugs. DNA sequence: TGTGCCAGCAGCCCTCCGGGACAGGGCAATTCACCCCTCCACTTT. The translation is CASSPPGQGNSPLHF.